The next 10 T cell receptor beta chains were all read from a single sample in a study of OX40 agonist ivuxolimab in advanced cancers. Profiling relied on immunoSEQ multiplex PCR, and the TCRdb table lists in-frame clones only, not all of them. Here the sample spans fewer than 60,000 clones, approximately 90% being singletons. The sequences come from CD4+ or CD8+ T cells sorted from blood, collected in a trial of the OX40 agonist ivuxolimab. The receptors derive from an adult with an advanced solid tumor such as melanoma, head and neck, liver or kidney cancer.

The V call is TRBV18, the J call TRBJ2-7, with D perhaps TRBD1 or TRBD2 (5 bases each). The ends were cut back, 6 bases at V and 4 bases at J, with 19 bases in the middle. This CDR3 region has 15 residues. The V gene's germline CDR1 is KGHSH and CDR2 LQKENI. CDR3 DNA sequence: TGTGCCAGCTCGTCTGAGTGGGACCCCTCGTACGAGCAGTACTTC. Amino acids: CASSSEWDPSYEQYF.

Only one count was recorded for this clone. The chain couples TRBV6-5 to TRBJ2-7; D possibly matches TRBD1 or TRBD2 (5 bases each). CDR3 length equals 14 residues. Looked up from germline, CDR1 is MNHEY and CDR2 is SVGAGI. V lost 2 bases and J 2 bases, leaving 10 bases between the germline ends. The CDR3 loop is CASSYRDGAYEQYF. The CDR3 coding sequence is TGTGCCAGCAGTTACCGGGACGGGGCCTACGAGCAGTACTTC.

V and J are TRBV18 and TRBJ2-1; 10 positions match TRBD1. The V segment lost 6 bases and the J segment 3 bases; nucleotides outside the gene matches: 5. From germline, CDR1 is KGHSH and CDR2 LQKENI. The CDR3 has 15 residues. The CDR3 is CASSPGTGVYNEQFF. CDR3 DNA sequence: TGTGCCAGCTCTCCCGGGACAGGGGTCTACAATGAGCAGTTCTTC.

This clone is categorized as large. The chain couples TRBV19 to TRBJ2-1; 8 nucleotides align to TRBD2. The germline V gene encodes CDR1 LNHDA and CDR2 SQIVND (reference sequence). J was trimmed by 5 bases and V by 6 bases; bases with no gene match: 9. CDR3 length: 15 residues. The CDR3 loop is CASSLGGLEHNEQFF. In DNA form, the CDR3 reads TGTGCCAGTAGCCTAGGGGGACTAGAACACAATGAGCAGTTCTTC.

This clone was detected once. This chain uses TRBV18 with TRBJ2-1; 7 positions agree with TRBD1. The ends lost 0 bases at V and 10 bases at J; junction bases unmatched: 0. The germline V gene encodes CDR1 KGHSH and CDR2 LQKENI. There are 12 residues in the CDR3. The CDR3 nucleotides are TGTGCCAGCTCACCACCGGACAGGGAGCAGTTCTTC. Protein: CASSPPDREQFF.

In this sample, this clone turned up once. The genes are TRBV5-4 and TRBJ1-6; D uncertain. V was trimmed by 0 bases and J by 8 bases, leaving 12 bases between them. Looked up from germline, CDR1 is SGHNT and CDR2 is YYREEE (reference sequence). There are 15 residues in the CDR3. The CDR3 is CASSLVGRADSPLHF. The CDR3 DNA reads TGTGCCAGCAGCTTGGTGGGCAGAGCAGATTCACCCCTCCACTTT.

This clone was seen only once. J is TRBJ2-7 and V is TRBV11-2; D may be TRBD1 (5 bases). CDR3 length: 13 amino acids. Between the trimmed V and J ends, which lost 6 bases and 1 base, there was a span of 10 bases. Looked up from germline, CDR1 is SGHAT and CDR2 is FQNNGV. The CDR3 reads CASRAGLSYEQYF. The CDR3 DNA sequence: TGTGCCAGCAGGGCAGGGTTGTCCTACGAGCAGTACTTC.

Of note for this clone: Other DNA variants within this sample encode the same CDR3. The rearrangement joins TRBV28 to TRBJ1-3, with D uncertain. This CDR3 is 15 amino acids long. V was pared by 7 bases and J by 1 base, with 14 bases between. In germline, CDR1 is MDHEN, CDR2 SYDVKM. The CDR3 spells CASMERQVSGNTIYF. DNA of the CDR3: TGTGCCAGCATGGAAAGACAAGTGTCTGGAAACACCATATATTTT.

A single count supports this clone. The chain couples TRBV21-1 to TRBJ2-3; the table's D call TRBD1 went unverified against the DNA. TRBV21-1 is a recognized pseudogene. The CDR3 extends over 15 amino acids. The CDR3 coding sequence is TGTGCCAGCTCAACCAGGCCCTACGAAACGAATACGCAGTATTTT. This gives the protein CASSTRPYETNTQYF.

V is TRBV6-6 and J is TRBJ1-6; D gene uncertain. CDR3 size: 15 residues. Per the germline V gene, CDR1 is MNHNY and CDR2 is SVGAGI (reference sequence). With 0 bases removed from V and 5 bases from J, the gap between germline ends came to 8 bases. CDR3 sequence reads: CASSYSGLDNSPLHF. In DNA form, the CDR3 reads TGTGCCAGCAGTTACTCCGGATTGGATAATTCACCCCTCCACTTT.